What follows are 14 T cell receptor beta chains derived from one specimen sequenced in a study of vaccination and CD4 T cells after COVID-19. Antigens of these TCRs are unknown. The treatment was: roughly 10-day PBMC culture with coronavirus spike peptide pools or control peptides (ViraFEST assay). Sequencing of DNA taken from cultured CD4+ T cells relied on the Oncomine TCR Beta short-read assay. TCRdb processed the PCR reads anew with MiXCR; each CDR3 protein has one entry. Among about 20,000 distinct CDR3 sequences listed, around 38% were seen once. Source: CD4+ T cells from blood, cultured in vitro, taken before SARS-CoV-2 vaccination. The receptors originated from a human donor who received a COVID-19 vaccine.

The chain combines TRBV7-9 with TRBJ2-1; 8 bases map to TRBD2. The CDR3 runs 16 residues. CDR1 is SEHNR and CDR2 is FQNEAQ in the germline V gene (reference sequence). V shed 2 bases and J 7 bases; nucleotides not matched to a gene: 10. Here the CDR3 DNA reads TGTGCCAGCAGCTTACCCCCCGTTAGCGGGGTGAATGAGCAGTTCTTC. It translates to CASSLPPVSGVNEQFF.

The chain carries TRBV5-6 and TRBJ1-2, with D possibly being TRBD1 (6 bases). Between the trimmed V and J ends, which lost 4 bases and 7 bases, there was a span of 17 bases. The CDR3 runs to 14 residues. In germline, CDR1 is SGHDT, CDR2 YYEEEE. CDR3 residues: CASSATHRDSGYTF. In nucleotides, the CDR3 is TGTGCCAGCAGCGCAACGCACAGGGACTCTGGCTACACCTTC.

The genes are TRBV7-2 and TRBJ2-7; D remains ambiguous. CDR1 and CDR2 from the germline V gene are SGHTA and FQGNSA. This CDR3 comprises 15 residues. Trimming removed 3 bases from V and 0 bases from J, with 12 bases in between. CDR3 sequence reads: CASSLDGTSSYEQYF. CDR3 nucleotides: TGTGCCAGCAGCTTGGATGGCACGAGCTCCTACGAGCAGTACTTC.

This chain uses TRBV5-4 with TRBJ2-7, with 9 bases that match TRBD1. Germline V gene data show CDR1 as SGHNT and CDR2 as YYREEE (reference sequence). The CDR3 contains 16 residues. The junction had 13 bases not matched to a gene; V was cut back by 2 bases and J by 7 bases. As DNA, the CDR3 is TGTGCCAGCAGCTTTTTTATAGGGACAGGGCTTAGGGAGCAGTACTTC. Amino acids: CASSFFIGTGLREQYF.

This chain links TRBV7-8 with TRBJ2-1; TRBD2 matches 8 bases. After removal of 2 bases from V and 7 bases from J, the junction contained 25 bases not matched to a gene. This CDR3 region has 21 residues. The germline CDR1 and CDR2 sequences are SGHVS and FQNEAQ. The CDR3 is CASSLWSVGTRTSWVGNEQFF. The CDR3 region has the DNA TGTGCCAGCAGCTTATGGTCAGTAGGGACAAGGACTAGCTGGGTGGGAAATGAGCAGTTCTTC.

This clonotype was recorded a few times. V is TRBV12-3 or TRBV12-4 and J is TRBJ1-2, with D perhaps matching TRBD1 (5 bases). The CDR3 is made up of 15 amino acids. V lost 5 bases, J lost 5 bases, and 18 bases lay in between. CDR3 protein: CASSTGPLMAYGYTF. The CDR3 DNA follows: TGTGCCAGCAGTACAGGCCCCCTTATGGCTTATGGCTACACCTTC.

CDR3 amino acids: CASSKVGQGGTDTQYF. The CDR3 DNA reads as TGTGCCAGCAGCAAAGTCGGCCAGGGAGGGACAGATACGCAGTATTTT. The J gene is TRBJ2-3, the V gene TRBV21-1; TRBD2, the table's D call, was not compared with the DNA. TRBV21-1 is deemed a pseudogene. The CDR3 is 16 residues long.

This chain joins TRBV12-5 and TRBJ1-1; 10 nucleotides match TRBD1. Germline V lookup: CDR1 LGHNT, CDR2 FRNRAP. The CDR3 has 18 amino acids. J gave up 6 bases and V 1 base, and 14 bases lay outside the gene matches. The CDR3 is CASGLGRPGTGDLAEAFF. The CDR3 bases are TGTGCTAGTGGTTTGGGACGCCCCGGGACAGGGGACCTCGCTGAAGCTTTCTTT.

The chain employs TRBV7-8 and TRBJ1-1, with 7 nucleotides matching TRBD1. The CDR3 runs 13 residues. Germline V gene sequence: CDR1 SGHVS, CDR2 FQNEAQ. Germline trimming cut 3 bases from V and 10 bases from J; bases unmatched to any gene: 8. CDR3 sequence reads: CASSLTGKEGAFF. The CDR3, as DNA: TGTGCCAGCAGCTTGACAGGGAAAGAAGGAGCTTTCTTT.

This chain links TRBV19 with TRBJ2-2; D is possibly TRBD1 (5 bases). The germline V gene has CDR1 LNHDA and CDR2 SQIVND (reference sequence). V was clipped by 4 bases and J by 1 base, with 13 bases between them. This CDR3 contains 16 residues. The CDR3 loop is CASSTNDRLNTGELFF. The CDR3 bases are TGTGCCAGTAGTACCAATGACAGATTGAACACCGGGGAGCTGTTTTTT.

The J gene is TRBJ2-6, the V gene TRBV7-9; 7 bases fit TRBD1. CDR3 length equals 17 residues. J lost 3 bases, V lost 3 bases, and 8 bases had no gene match. The V gene's germline CDR1 is SEHNR and CDR2 FQNEAQ (reference sequence). The CDR3: CASSLREGAVGANVLTF. The CDR3 DNA reads TGTGCCAGCAGCTTGCGTGAGGGGGCAGTTGGGGCCAACGTCCTGACTTTC.

The J gene is TRBJ2-2, the V gene TRBV7-9; D remains ambiguous. CDR1 SEHNR and CDR2 FQNEAQ come from the germline V gene (reference sequence). Trimming took off 1 base at V and 2 bases at J, with 5 bases between the two ends. CDR3 size: 14 residues. The CDR3 nucleotides are TGTGCCAGCAGCTTAGTTGTCAACACCGGGGAGCTGTTTTTT. It is translated as CASSLVVNTGELFF.

This clonotype appeared once. A read error may account for a junction end that differs from germline. CDR3 loop: CASSPLYEQHF. DNA for the CDR3: TGTGCCAGCAGCCCCCTCTACGAGCAGCACTTC. The chain uses TRBV7-9 and TRBJ2-7; D remains unclear. Germline loops: CDR1 SEHNR, CDR2 FQNEAQ (reference sequence). CDR3 length: 11 amino acids.

CDR3 protein: CASLTKGAMNTEAFF. The CDR3 DNA is TGTGCCAGCCTAACCAAGGGGGCGATGAACACTGAAGCTTTCTTT. This chain connects TRBV28 to TRBJ1-1, with TRBD1 matching 7 bases. The germline V gene has CDR1 MDHEN and CDR2 SYDVKM. The CDR3 spans 15 residues. J was trimmed by 0 bases and V by 8 bases; bases with no gene match: 9.